Included here is one TCR beta chain sequence, with context. The antigen remains undetermined. Each CDR3 protein is one row after TCRdb ran MiXCR on the 5' RACE reads. The sample lists 150,000 to 200,000 distinct CDR3 sequences, 11% seen once, with roughly 29% in the top ten. The CDR3 sequence is 15 residues long. V lost 1 base to trimming and J lost 0 bases, with 11 bases between them. CDR1 DFQATT and CDR2 SNEGSKA come from the germline V gene (reference sequence). This entry is derived from a study of CD8 T cells in ankylosing spondylitis. Study-wide findings and caveats: Seemingly distinctive of ankylosing spondylitis blood was a TCR beta motif formed by eight highly homologous variants. Reports say disease-linked clones showed up significantly more in matched ankylosing spondylitis synovial fluid.

The sample taken for sequencing was blood, either unsorted or a sorted T cell fraction (not recorded which). The chain couples TRBV20-1 to TRBJ2-3, with unresolved D. The receptor was isolated from a male donor with ankylosing spondylitis or in good health (not recorded which). For the CDR3, the DNA is TGCAGTGCTAGAGCATGGGCGATAAGCACAGATACGCAGTATTTT. It specifies CSARAWAISTDTQYF.